These T cell receptor beta chains were read from a single sample in a study of a mutant IDH1 vaccine in newly diagnosed glioma. These receptors' targets are unknown. Profiled with immunoSEQ multiplex PCR; TCRdb holds only in-frame clones, not every one. This table has about 82,000 clones, around 85% appearing once. This specimen consisted of PBMCs, obtained from a glioma patient whose treatment included an IDH1 peptide vaccine. The origin of the receptors is a man between 25 and 39 years old with glioma. Some clones in this sample may be carry-over from other donors' samples. Each CDR3 is given with its conserved first and last residue. D genes are given only for firm matches. Clone size is stated in some rows and not others, as once, few, many or a class when expanded.

CDR3aa: CASSPVSRFRQYGYTF
CDR3nt: TGTGCCAGCAGCCCCGTTAGTAGGTTTAGGCAATATGGCTACACCTTC
v_gene: TRBV11-2
j_gene: TRBJ1-2
d_gene: .
abundance: .

CDR3aa: CASSQDSSTDTQYF
CDR3nt: TGCGCCAGCAGCCAGGACAGCAGCACAGATACGCAGTATTTT
v_gene: TRBV4-3
j_gene: TRBJ2-3
d_gene: .
abundance: .

CDR3aa: CAWTGKNTGELFF
CDR3nt: TGTGCCTGGACCGGAAAGAACACCGGGGAGCTGTTTTTT
v_gene: TRBV30
j_gene: TRBJ2-2
d_gene: .
abundance: .

CDR3aa: CASSLDGNTIYF
CDR3nt: TGTGCCAGCAGCTTAGACGGAAACACCATATATTTT
v_gene: TRBV7-6
j_gene: TRBJ1-3
d_gene: .
abundance: .

CDR3aa: CASSLAPGGSYF
CDR3nt: TGTGCCAGCAGCTTAGCGCCAGGGGGGTCGTACTTC
v_gene: TRBV7-9
j_gene: TRBJ2-7
d_gene: .
abundance: .

CDR3aa: CASSPKGGAIRYTQYF
CDR3nt: TGTGCCAGCAGCCCCAAGGGAGGTGCCATCCGTTATACGCAGTATTTT
v_gene: TRBV5-4
j_gene: TRBJ2-3
d_gene: .
abundance: .

CDR3aa: CASSLLSGVLTSSYEQYF
CDR3nt: TGTGCCAGCAGCCTATTATCCGGGGTACTTACGAGCTCCTACGAGCAGTACTTC
v_gene: TRBV7-9
j_gene: TRBJ2-7
d_gene: .
abundance: .

CDR3aa: CATSRDDDYRELFF
CDR3nt: TGTGCCACCAGCAGAGATGACGACTACCGGGAGCTGTTTTTT
v_gene: TRBV15
j_gene: TRBJ2-2
d_gene: .
abundance: .

CDR3aa: CASSQDPPSGGNNEQFF
CDR3nt: TGTGCCAGCAGCCAAGATCCTCCGAGTGGCGGGAACAATGAGCAGTTCTTC
v_gene: TRBV4-2
j_gene: TRBJ2-1
d_gene: .
abundance: .

CDR3aa: CASTQSPGANVLTF
CDR3nt: TGTGCCAGCACCCAGAGCCCTGGGGCCAACGTCCTGACTTTC
v_gene: TRBV2
j_gene: TRBJ2-6
d_gene: .
abundance: once

CDR3aa: CASSPAGEGHGYTF
CDR3nt: TGTGCCAGCAGTCCCGCGGGCGAGGGCCATGGCTACACCTTC
v_gene: TRBV28
j_gene: TRBJ1-2
d_gene: .
abundance: .

CDR3aa: CATYHGRGGTDTQYF
CDR3nt: TGTGCCACGTACCACGGCAGGGGAGGGACAGATACGCAGTATTTT
v_gene: TRBV19
j_gene: TRBJ2-3
d_gene: .
abundance: once

CDR3aa: CASSLSRSYNEQFF
CDR3nt: TGCGCCAGCAGCCTCTCTAGGTCCTACAATGAGCAGTTCTTC
v_gene: TRBV5-1
j_gene: TRBJ2-1
d_gene: .
abundance: .